This TCR beta chain was captured by sequencing in a study of cytomegalovirus exposure and HLA in healthy donors. Assay used: immunoSEQ multiplex PCR; TCRdb lists only in-frame clones, some missing. Of approximately 270,000 clones listed, less than 90% are singletons. Germline CDR1 SGHVS, CDR2 FQNEAQ. V lost 2 bases, J lost 6 bases, and 2 bases stayed unmatched. The CDR3 loop spans 13 amino acids. The sequenced sample consisted of PBMCs. The clonotype originates from a man in his late teens or twenties in good health and CMV-seropositive. V is TRBV7-8 and J is TRBJ2-3; the match to TRBD2 covers 7 bases. The CDR3 region has the DNA TGTGCCAGCAGCTTACCCGGGAGGGATACGCAGTATTTT. It specifies CASSLPGRDTQYF. Combining the CDR3 with reference TRBV7-8 and TRBJ2-3 gives the whole variable domain GAGVSQSPRYKVAKRGQDVALRCDPISGHVSLFWYQQALGQGPEFLTYFQNEAQLDKSGLPSDRFFAERPEGSVSTLKIQRTQQEDSAVYLCASSLPGRDTQYFGPGTRLTVL.